Below are 5 T cell receptor beta chains sequenced from a single sample in a study of shared clonotypes between healthy human individuals. TCRdb keeps only in-frame clones here, not all; method: immunoSEQ multiplex PCR. The sample yields some 1.5 million clones, roughly 97% seen once. The specimen sequenced was naive CD4+ T cells sorted from blood. As for subset: CD45RA+ positively selected. Receptors were obtained from a young man in good health.

The chain uses TRBV6-1 and TRBJ2-1, with 7 positions matching TRBD1. The trim removed 5 bases at V and 3 bases at J, leaving 7 bases unmatched. The CDR3 loop spans 15 amino acids. Germline values: CDR1 MNHNS, CDR2 SASEGT. CDR3 protein: CASSPRDRIYNEQFF. For the CDR3, the DNA is TGTGCCAGCAGTCCCCGGGACAGAATCTACAATGAGCAGTTCTTC.

The rearrangement joins TRBV7-9 to TRBJ2-7; 7 bases fit TRBD1. The CDR3 consists of 17 residues. With V trimmed by 6 bases and J by 0 bases, 14 bases remained unmatched. Germline assignment: CDR1 SEHNR and CDR2 FQNEAQ (reference sequence). The CDR3 region is CASSTLRRRDSSYEQYF. DNA of the CDR3: TGTGCCAGCAGTACGTTAAGGCGCCGGGACAGCTCCTACGAGCAGTACTTC. The full variable domain, in which reference TRBV7-9 and TRBJ2-7 provide the parts outside the CDR3, is DTGVSQNPRHKITKRGQNVTFRCDPISEHNRLYWYRQTLGQGPEFLTYFQNEAQLEKSRLLSDRFSAERPKGSFSTLEIQRTEQGDSAMYLCASSTLRRRDSSYEQYFGPGTRLTVT.

The chain employs TRBV5-6 and TRBJ2-1; 8 bases are a match to TRBD1. The CDR3 contains 15 residues. V trimming: 2 bases; J trimming: 6 bases; junction bases outside the gene matches: 7. Germline V gene sequence: CDR1 SGHDT, CDR2 YYEEEE. In DNA form, the CDR3 reads TGTGCCAGCAGCTTATCAGGGGGCCCGGTCAATGAGCAGTTCTTC. Amino acid sequence: CASSLSGGPVNEQFF.

The chain combines TRBV28 with TRBJ1-2; D gene ambiguous. V lost 1 base and J 4 bases, leaving 4 bases between the germline ends. CDR1 and CDR2 from the germline V gene are MDHEN and SYDVKM. The CDR3 sequence is 12 residues long. The CDR3 loop reads CASSLFPYGYTF. CDR3 DNA: TGTGCCAGCAGTTTATTCCCCTATGGCTACACCTTC.

V gene TRBV28 combines with J gene TRBJ2-7; D gene ambiguous. Germline loops: CDR1 MDHEN, CDR2 SYDVKM. The CDR3 runs 15 residues. The V end was cut by 5 bases, the J end by 3 bases, with 17 bases between. CDR3 nucleotides: TGTGCCAGCAGTCCACGGACGCCTCCTGTCTACGAGCAGTACTTC. Translating gives CASSPRTPPVYEQYF.